The 25 T cell receptor beta chains below come from one sample, sequenced in a study of OX40 agonist ivuxolimab in advanced cancers. TCRdb keeps only in-frame clones here, not all; method: immunoSEQ multiplex PCR. Among about 93,000 clones, under 95% were seen once, and the ten largest hold 2.6%. Source: CD4+ or CD8+ T cells sorted from blood, taken in a trial of the OX40 agonist ivuxolimab. The origin of the receptors is an adult with an advanced solid tumor such as melanoma, head and neck, liver or kidney cancer.

CDR3 in DNA: TGCAGCGGTCTAGGGACAGGGGACTCCTACGAGCAGTACTTC. Residues: CSGLGTGDSYEQYF. V is TRBV29-1 and J is TRBJ2-7, with 10 bases identical to TRBD1. Germline CDR1 reads SQVTM; CDR2 reads ANQGSEA. Trimming at V came to 7 bases and at J to 0 bases, leaving 6 bases not matched to a gene. CDR3 length equals 14 residues.

The chain links TRBV9 to TRBJ2-1; no reliable D call. The CDR3 sequence is 11 residues long. V lost 0 bases and J lost 10, with 5 bases in between. Looked up from germline, CDR1 is SGDLS and CDR2 is YYNGEE. The CDR3 spells CASSVGREQFF. The CDR3 DNA reads as TGTGCCAGCAGCGTAGGCCGCGAGCAGTTCTTC. Drawing the rest from reference TRBV9 and TRBJ2-1, the complete variable domain is DSGVTQTPKHLITATGQRVTLRCSPRSGDLSVYWYQQSLDQGLQFLIQYYNGEERAKGNILERFSAQQFPDLHSELNLSSLELGDSALYFCASSVGREQFFGPGTRLTVL.

The V gene is TRBV6-6, the J gene TRBJ1-5; possibly TRBD1 for D (5 bases). The CDR3 extends over 14 amino acids. The germline V gene has CDR1 MNHNY and CDR2 SVGAGI (reference sequence). The V end was cut by 6 bases, the J end by 6 bases, with 15 bases between. The CDR3 spells CASRTDRLGQPQHF. As DNA, the CDR3 is TGTGCCAGCAGGACAGACCGGCTCGGTCAGCCCCAGCATTTT.

Points on this clone: Distinct nucleotide sequences in the sample also encode this CDR3. The J gene is TRBJ1-1, the V gene TRBV4-1, with D tentatively TRBD1 (6 bases). The germline V gene encodes CDR1 MGHRA and CDR2 YSYEKL. The V gene lost 2 bases and the J gene lost 4 bases, with 14 bases spanning the gap. This CDR3 has 15 residues. The CDR3 sequence is CASSQRDTGGTEAFF. The CDR3 region has the DNA TGCGCCAGCAGCCAACGGGACACCGGGGGCACTGAAGCTTTCTTT.

The gene calls are TRBV28 and TRBJ2-5; 12 bases are shared with TRBD2. The DNA end lines up better with TRBJ2-7; the J call may be wrong. Per germline, CDR1 MDHEN and CDR2 SYDVKM. The CDR3 is 14 residues long. Here the CDR3 DNA reads TGTGCCAGCCGGACTAGCGGGGACACCTACGAGCAGTACTTC. Translating gives CASRTSGDTYEQYF.

Worth noting for this clone: At the DNA level, this CDR3 is encoded by other sequences in the same sample as well. The genes are TRBV11-2 and TRBJ2-7, with TRBD1 identical over 8 bases. The germline gives CDR1 SGHAT, CDR2 FQNNGV. Germline trimming cut 5 bases from V and 4 bases from J; bases unmatched to any gene: 7. The CDR3 is 14 residues long. This chain's CDR3 is CASSLPQGAYEQYF. CDR3 sequence (DNA): TGTGCCAGCAGCCTGCCGCAGGGGGCTTACGAGCAGTACTTC.

V usage is TRBV19 and J usage is TRBJ1-1; tentatively, D is TRBD1 (6 bases). Trimming removed 1 base from V and 2 bases from J, with 11 bases in between. This CDR3 contains 15 residues. The germline gives CDR1 LNHDA, CDR2 SQIVND (reference sequence). This CDR3 is CASSIGKTGNTEAFF. CDR3 sequence (DNA): TGTGCCAGTAGTATAGGGAAGACAGGCAACACTGAAGCTTTCTTT.

V and J are TRBV9 and TRBJ2-5, with 7 bases matching TRBD1. The CDR3 has 14 residues. Germline CDR1 reads SGDLS; CDR2 reads YYNGEE. V shed 2 bases and J 1 base; nucleotides not matched to a gene: 2. The CDR3 nucleotides read TGTGCCAGCAGCGTCCGGGACAGCCAAGAGACCCAGTACTTC. It encodes CASSVRDSQETQYF.

The gene calls are TRBV28 and TRBJ1-2, with 9 bases identical to TRBD1. Germline values: CDR1 MDHEN, CDR2 SYDVKM. The CDR3 has 19 residues. The V segment lost 1 base and the J segment 0 bases; nucleotides outside the gene matches: 12. CDR3 DNA sequence: TGTGCCAGCAGTTTATCCGGGACAGGGCTCAGCGCTACTAACTATGGCTACACCTTC. This translates into CASSLSGTGLSATNYGYTF.

In its sample, this clone was seen once. The CDR3 protein is CSVEDRRDKNIQYF. In DNA form, the CDR3 reads TGCAGCGTTGAGGACAGGAGGGACAAAAACATTCAGTACTTC. The chain is built from TRBV29-1 and TRBJ2-4; D perhaps matches TRBD1 (7 bases). CDR1 and CDR2 from the germline V gene are SQVTM and ANQGSEA. Trimming left V 3 bases short and J 3 bases short, with 12 bases between. CDR3 size: 14 residues. The variable domain in full, with the rest retrieved from reference TRBV29-1 and TRBJ2-4, is SAVISQKPSRDICQRGTSLTIQCQVDSQVTMMFWYRQQPGQSLTLIATANQGSEATYESGFVIDKFPISRPNLTFSTLTVSNMSPEDSSIYLCSVEDRRDKNIQYFGAGTRLSVL.

V gene TRBV29-1 combines with J gene TRBJ2-1; 11 positions match TRBD1. Germline CDR1 is SQVTM and CDR2 is ANQGSEA. Trimming took 2 bases from V and 7 from J; bases not matched to a gene: 4. The CDR3 consists of 14 residues. CDR3 sequence: CSVERDRGGNEQFF. The CDR3 DNA follows: TGCAGCGTTGAAAGGGACAGGGGGGGAAATGAGCAGTTCTTC.

The J gene is TRBJ1-1, the V gene TRBV19; no clear D gene. Trimming removed 6 bases at V and 1 base at J, with 15 bases between. Germline values: CDR1 LNHDA, CDR2 SQIVND (reference sequence). The CDR3 sequence is 15 residues long. The CDR3 DNA sequence: TGTGCCAGTAGAACCTCAGACAATACGAACACTGAAGCTTTCTTT. Its protein is CASRTSDNTNTEAFF.

The chain has TRBV19 and TRBJ2-1; 7 bases align to TRBD2. This CDR3 contains 12 residues. V shed 5 bases, J shed 7 bases, and the junction held 2 bases outside the gene matches. Germline CDR1 LNHDA, CDR2 SQIVND (reference sequence). The CDR3 loop reads CASSVGGNEQFF. For the CDR3, the DNA is TGTGCCAGTAGTGTGGGGGGGAATGAGCAGTTCTTC.

This chain links TRBV7-8 with TRBJ2-2; D not resolved. The CDR3 sequence is 17 residues long. Trimming stripped 1 base from V and 1 base from J, with 13 bases between. CDR1 is SGHVS, CDR2 FQNEAQ, per germline. DNA for the CDR3: TGTGCCAGCAGCTTAGGTGTAGGGATACAGAACACCGGGGAGCTGTTTTTT. Translation: CASSLGVGIQNTGELFF.

The chain uses TRBV27 and TRBJ2-7, with D unclear. The V end was cut by 3 bases, the J end by 2 bases, with 8 bases between. CDR3 size: 13 residues. Germline V gives CDR1 MNHEY, CDR2 SMNVEV (reference sequence). The CDR3 region is CASSFARTYEQYF. CDR3 in DNA: TGTGCCAGCAGTTTCGCCCGAACCTACGAGCAGTACTTC.

The chain is built from TRBV18 and TRBJ2-3; 9 bases are a match to TRBD1. CDR1 and CDR2 from the germline V gene are KGHSH and LQKENI. V gave up 3 bases and J gave up 3 bases; unmatched junction bases: 10. The CDR3 is made up of 17 amino acids. This chain's CDR3 is CASSPPDRDRETDTQYF. In DNA form, the CDR3 reads TGTGCCAGCTCACCCCCAGACCGGGACAGGGAGACAGATACGCAGTATTTT.

This clone was recorded a few times. The rearrangement uses TRBV25-1 and TRBJ2-1, with a tentative D call TRBD1 (5 bases). The V gene lost 4 bases and the J gene lost 1 base, with 20 bases spanning the gap. The V gene's germline CDR1 is MGHDK and CDR2 SYGVNS. There are 18 residues in the CDR3. CDR3 DNA sequence: TGTGCCAGCAGTGGTAGTTTTGAGAGAAAGGGGTCCTACAATGAGCAGTTCTTC. This translates into CASSGSFERKGSYNEQFF. The complete variable domain, with remaining parts taken from reference TRBV25-1 and TRBJ2-1, reads EADIYQTPRYLVIGTGKKITLECSQTMGHDKMYWYQQDPGMELHLIHYSYGVNSTEKGDLSSESTVSRIRTEHFPLTLESARPSHTSQYLCASSGSFERKGSYNEQFFGPGTRLTVL.

The rearrangement links TRBV5-1 to TRBJ1-5, with TRBD1 as a possible D gene (6 bases). Germline V gene data show CDR1 as SGHRS and CDR2 as YFSETQ. The CDR3 is 15 amino acids. V lost 1 base and J 4 bases, leaving 12 bases between the germline ends. CDR3 sequence reads: CASSLRGGTNQPQHF. CDR3 coding DNA: TGCGCCAGCAGCTTGAGGGGAGGGACAAATCAGCCCCAGCATTTT.

This clone was picked up one time. The genes are TRBV4-1 and TRBJ2-5; D remains unclear. This CDR3 region has 15 residues. Germline V gene lookup returns CDR1 MGHRA and CDR2 YSYEKL. V lost 1 base, J lost 2 bases, and 11 bases lay in between. The CDR3 DNA is TGCGCCAGCAGCCAAGTGCACGGTGGGCAAGAGACCCAGTACTTC. It yields the protein CASSQVHGGQETQYF.

The rearrangement links TRBV27 to TRBJ2-3; D perhaps matches TRBD1 (5 bases). The germline CDR1 and CDR2 sequences are MNHEY and SMNVEV (reference sequence). The V gene lost 3 bases and the J gene lost 0 bases, with 28 bases spanning the gap. This CDR3 has 21 residues. The CDR3 loop reads CASSFGAMGPDRHASTDTQYF. Here the CDR3 DNA reads TGTGCCAGCAGTTTTGGGGCCATGGGGCCAGACAGACATGCTAGCACAGATACGCAGTATTTT.

The CDR3: CASSTGMDNEQFF. In DNA, the CDR3 is TGTGCCAGTAGTACGGGAATGGACAATGAGCAGTTCTTC. The V call is TRBV19, the J call TRBJ2-1, with D possibly matching TRBD2 (5 bases). Looked up from germline, CDR1 is LNHDA and CDR2 is SQIVND (reference sequence). V lost 4 bases and J lost 5, with 9 bases in between. The CDR3 consists of 13 residues.

This clone was detected only a few times. The chain links TRBV7-3 to TRBJ1-6; 10 nucleotides line up with TRBD1. Germline lookup yields CDR1 SGHTA and CDR2 FQGTGA. After removal of 5 bases from V and 0 bases from J, the junction contained 10 bases not matched to a gene. The CDR3 is made up of 19 amino acids. CDR3 loop: CASSLRPWTGGSYNSPLHF. As DNA, the CDR3 is TGTGCCAGCAGCCTCCGTCCCTGGACAGGGGGCTCCTATAATTCACCCCTCCACTTT.

This clone was counted a few times. The V and J genes are TRBV7-8 and TRBJ1-1; the match to TRBD1 covers 9 bases. CDR3 length equals 13 residues. Losses at the gene ends were 1 base for V and 7 bases for J; bases not matched to a gene: 1. Germline-derived CDR1 and CDR2 are SGHVS and FQNEAQ. The chain's CDR3 is CASSLVTGGEAFF. The DNA for the CDR3 is TGTGCCAGCAGCTTAGTGACAGGGGGTGAAGCTTTCTTT.

V gene TRBV6-1 combines with J gene TRBJ1-1; D unclear. There are 10 residues in the CDR3. Trimming took off 8 bases at V and 3 bases at J, with 4 bases between the two ends. From germline, CDR1 is MNHNS and CDR2 SASEGT. DNA for the CDR3: TGTGCCAGCGGGGACACTGAAGCTTTCTTT. Translation: CASGDTEAFF.

The V gene is TRBV30, the J gene TRBJ2-1; perhaps TRBD2 as D (5 bases). The CDR3 length is 12 residues. V lost 3 bases to trimming and J lost 7 bases, with 10 bases between them. Germline assignment: CDR1 GTSNPN and CDR2 SVGIG (reference sequence). The CDR3 DNA sequence: TGTGCCTGGAGCGGACTGGGGAATGAGCAGTTCTTC. It is translated as CAWSGLGNEQFF.